These T cell receptor beta chains were read from a single sample in a study of shared clonotypes between healthy human individuals. Here immunoSEQ multiplex PCR was the method, and the copy in TCRdb shows in-frame clones only, minus some. The table lists 1,500,000 or so clones, approximately 98.5% of them singletons. The sample consisted of naive CD4+ T cells sorted from blood. The receptors were gathered from a man aged 30 to 45 in good health. Both conserved end residues are part of each CDR3. D genes are given only for firm matches. Size values are once, few and many counts, or a class for expanded clones, and some rows have none.

clone_size,j_call,d_call,v_call,cdr3_nt,cdr3_aa
NA,TRBJ1-2,NA,TRBV2,TGTGCCAGCAGTGAAGTGGGGTCCAACTATGGCTACACCTTC,CASSEVGSNYGYTF
NA,TRBJ2-3,TRBD2,TRBV14,TGTGCCAGCAGCCAACGACTAGCGGGGACGCAGTATTTT,CASSQRLAGTQYF
NA,TRBJ2-3,NA,TRBV27,TGTGCCAGCAGACTCGCCGGGGCTAGCCTCGCAGATACGCAGTATTTT,CASRLAGASLADTQYF
once,TRBJ2-3,NA,TRBV29-1,TGCAGCGCCTGTGGCCAGACAGCAGATACGCAGTATTTT,CSACGQTADTQYF
NA,TRBJ1-1,NA,TRBV28,TGTGCCAGCACCTCGAGGGTCCTTGAAGCTTTCTTT,CASTSRVLEAFF
NA,TRBJ2-3,TRBD2,TRBV7-2,TGTGCCAGCAGCCAAGCGGGAGGGCCAGGGAGCACAGATACGCAGTATTTT,CASSQAGGPGSTDTQYF
NA,TRBJ2-3,TRBD1,TRBV2,TGTGCCAGGGGGGTCGGGACAGGGGCCGATACGCAGTATTTT,CARGVGTGADTQYF
NA,TRBJ1-2,NA,TRBV7-8,TGTGCCAGCAGCTTAGCCCTCACAGGGACCTATGGCTACACCTTC,CASSLALTGTYGYTF
NA,TRBJ2-1,NA,TRBV2,TGTGCCAGCCTGACCGGAACAAGGGTTTACAATGAGCAGTTCTTC,CASLTGTRVYNEQFF
once,TRBJ2-1,TRBD2,TRBV7-7,TGTGCCAGCAGCTTAGCGGGGGGACTAGCGAACAATGAGCAGTTCTTC,CASSLAGGLANNEQFF
NA,TRBJ1-4,NA,TRBV5-4,TGTGCCAGCAGCTTGGTTGAAAAACTGTTTTTT,CASSLVEKLFF
once,TRBJ2-7,TRBD2,TRBV28,TGTGCCAGCAGTGTCTGGACTAGCGGGAGATTCCACGAGCAGTACTTC,CASSVWTSGRFHEQYF
NA,TRBJ2-5,NA,TRBV4-1,TGCGCCAGCAGCCCTTCCTGGGGATGGGAGACCCAGTACTTC,CASSPSWGWETQYF
NA,TRBJ2-3,NA,TRBV30,TGTGCCTGGACCCCCAAAGATACGCAGTATTTT,CAWTPKDTQYF
NA,TRBJ1-5,NA,TRBV2,TGTGCCAGCAGCTACTCCGGACAGAACAATCAGCCCCAGCATTTT,CASSYSGQNNQPQHF
NA,TRBJ2-7,NA,TRBV6-1,TGTGCCAGCAGTGATTTGATGGAGCAGTACTTC,CASSDLMEQYF
NA,TRBJ2-5,TRBD2,TRBV5-4,TGTGCCAGCAGCTTCGGCGGGAGGGTTCAAGAGACCCAGTACTTC,CASSFGGRVQETQYF
NA,TRBJ2-7,NA,TRBV5-1,TGCGCCAGCAGGACTCCTCTGGGGGAGCAGTACTTC,CASRTPLGEQYF
NA,TRBJ2-3,NA,TRBV7-9,TGTGCCAGCAGCCTAGGAACGTGGCACCCCCAAGATACGCAGTATTTT,CASSLGTWHPQDTQYF
NA,TRBJ2-1,TRBD2,TRBV4-3,TGCGCCAGCAGCCAAGATGTAGCGGGAGGGTACAATGAGCAGTTCTTC,CASSQDVAGGYNEQFF
NA,TRBJ1-1,NA,TRBV25-1,TGTGCCAGCAGCGGGAACCCCGCAGGCACTGAAGCTTTCTTT,CASSGNPAGTEAFF
NA,TRBJ2-3,NA,TRBV5-1,TGCGCCAGCAGCTTGGCTGGGACAGATACGCAGTATTTT,CASSLAGTDTQYF
NA,TRBJ2-7,NA,TRBV14,TGTGCCAGCAGCCCCGGATACGAGCAGTACTTC,CASSPGYEQYF
NA,TRBJ1-1,NA,TRBV18,TGTGCCAGCTCACCACTGGCTGGGACAAATGAAGCTTTCTTT,CASSPLAGTNEAFF
NA,TRBJ1-2,TRBD1,TRBV7-9,TGTGCCAGCAGCTTCCCGGGACAGGGGGCACGGGGCTACACCTTC,CASSFPGQGARGYTF
NA,TRBJ2-6,NA,TRBV5-4,TGTGCCAGCACCTTGGGTACTTTATCCAACGTCCTGACTTTC,CASTLGTLSNVLTF
NA,TRBJ1-1,NA,TRBV2,TGTGCCACCCGAGGACGGATGAACACTGAAGCTTTCTTT,CATRGRMNTEAFF
NA,TRBJ1-2,TRBD1,TRBV27,TGTGCCAGCAGTTTTTCCCGGACAGGGGGACAAGGAGGCTACACCTTC,CASSFSRTGGQGGYTF
once,TRBJ2-7,NA,TRBV7-2,TGTGCCAGCAGACGGAGCTCCTACGAGCAGTACTTC,CASRRSSYEQYF
NA,TRBJ2-1,NA,TRBV5-1,TGCGCCAGCAGCCCGCCCGGACTAGCAGGGGGCGATGAGCAGTTCTTC,CASSPPGLAGGDEQFF
NA,TRBJ2-5,TRBD1,TRBV7-9,TGTGCCAGCAGCTCTCCCGGGACAGGGGATGGGGTCGGGGTAGAGACCCAGTACTTC,CASSSPGTGDGVGVETQYF
NA,TRBJ2-5,NA,TRBV6-5,TGTGCCAGCAGTTACTCAGCCGGCCAAGAGACCCAGTACTTC,CASSYSAGQETQYF
NA,TRBJ1-5,NA,TRBV21-1,TGTGCCACCAGGGGCACAGGGAGCGCCAGTCAGCCCCAGCATTTT,CATRGTGSASQPQHF